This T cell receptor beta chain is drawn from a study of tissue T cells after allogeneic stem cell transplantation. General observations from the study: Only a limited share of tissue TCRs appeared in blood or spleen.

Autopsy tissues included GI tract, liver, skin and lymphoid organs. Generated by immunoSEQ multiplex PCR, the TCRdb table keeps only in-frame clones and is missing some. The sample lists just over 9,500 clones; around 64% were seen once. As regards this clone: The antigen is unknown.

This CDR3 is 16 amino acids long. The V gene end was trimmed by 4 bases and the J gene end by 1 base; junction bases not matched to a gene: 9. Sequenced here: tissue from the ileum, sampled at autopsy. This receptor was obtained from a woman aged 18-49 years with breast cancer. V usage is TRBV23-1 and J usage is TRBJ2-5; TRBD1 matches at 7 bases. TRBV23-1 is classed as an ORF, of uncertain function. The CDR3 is CASSPRDREPQETQYF. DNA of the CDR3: TGCGCCAGCAGTCCTCGGGACAGAGAACCCCAAGAGACCCAGTACTTC.